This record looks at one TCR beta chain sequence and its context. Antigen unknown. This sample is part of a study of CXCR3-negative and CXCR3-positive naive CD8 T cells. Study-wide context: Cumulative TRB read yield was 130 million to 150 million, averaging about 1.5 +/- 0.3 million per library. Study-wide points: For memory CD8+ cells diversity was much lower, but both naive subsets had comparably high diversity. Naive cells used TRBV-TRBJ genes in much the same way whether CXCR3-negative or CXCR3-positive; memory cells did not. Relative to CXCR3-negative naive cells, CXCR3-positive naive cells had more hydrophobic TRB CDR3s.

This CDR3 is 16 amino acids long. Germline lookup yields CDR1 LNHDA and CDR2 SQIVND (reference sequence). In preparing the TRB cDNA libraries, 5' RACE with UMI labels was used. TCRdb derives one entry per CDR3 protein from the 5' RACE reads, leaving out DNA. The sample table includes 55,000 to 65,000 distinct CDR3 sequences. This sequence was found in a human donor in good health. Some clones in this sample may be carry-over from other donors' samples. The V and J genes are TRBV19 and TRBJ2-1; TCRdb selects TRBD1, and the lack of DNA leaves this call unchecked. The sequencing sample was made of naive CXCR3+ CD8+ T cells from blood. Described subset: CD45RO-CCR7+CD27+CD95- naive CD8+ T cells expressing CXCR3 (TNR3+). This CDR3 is CASSSDRGFSYNEQFF.